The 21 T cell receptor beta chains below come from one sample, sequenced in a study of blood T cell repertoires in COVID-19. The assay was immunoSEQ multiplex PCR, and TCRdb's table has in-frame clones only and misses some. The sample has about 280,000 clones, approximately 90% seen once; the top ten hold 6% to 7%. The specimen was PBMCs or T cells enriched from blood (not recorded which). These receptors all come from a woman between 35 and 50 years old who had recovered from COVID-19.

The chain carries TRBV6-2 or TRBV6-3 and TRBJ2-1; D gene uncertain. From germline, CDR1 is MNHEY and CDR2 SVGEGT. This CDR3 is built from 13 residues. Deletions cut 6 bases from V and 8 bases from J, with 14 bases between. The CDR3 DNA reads TGTGCCAGCAGCCCCCAGCGCTGGGATGAGCAGTTCTTC. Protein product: CASSPQRWDEQFF.

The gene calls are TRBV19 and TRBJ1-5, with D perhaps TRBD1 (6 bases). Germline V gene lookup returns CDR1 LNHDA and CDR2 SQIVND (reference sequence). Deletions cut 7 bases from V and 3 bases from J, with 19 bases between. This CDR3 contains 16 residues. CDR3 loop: CASNGARTADNQPQHF. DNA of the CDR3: TGTGCCAGTAACGGGGCTCGGACAGCGGACAATCAGCCCCAGCATTTT.

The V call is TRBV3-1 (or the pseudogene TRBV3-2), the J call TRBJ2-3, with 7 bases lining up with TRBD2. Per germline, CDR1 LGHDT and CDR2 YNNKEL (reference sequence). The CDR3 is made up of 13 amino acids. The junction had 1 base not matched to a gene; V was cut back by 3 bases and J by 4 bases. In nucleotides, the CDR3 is TGTGCCAGCAGCCAGGGAGGGCCAGATACGCAGTATTTT. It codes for CASSQGGPDTQYF.

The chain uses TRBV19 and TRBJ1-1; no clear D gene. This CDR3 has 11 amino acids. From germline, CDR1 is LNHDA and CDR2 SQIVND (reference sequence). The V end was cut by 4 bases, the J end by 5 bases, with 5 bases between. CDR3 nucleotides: TGTGCCAGTAGTAGGCAAACTGAAGCTTTCTTT. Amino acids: CASSRQTEAFF.

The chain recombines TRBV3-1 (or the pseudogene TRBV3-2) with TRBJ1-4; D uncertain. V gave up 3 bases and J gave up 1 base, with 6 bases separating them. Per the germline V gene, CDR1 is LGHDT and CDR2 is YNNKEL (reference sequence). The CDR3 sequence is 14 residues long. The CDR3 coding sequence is TGTGCCAGCAGCCAGGGGAGAACTAATGAAAAACTGTTTTTT. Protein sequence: CASSQGRTNEKLFF.

The CDR3 sequence is CASSTRSGPQHF. DNA of the CDR3: TGTGCCAGTAGTACCCGTTCGGGGCCCCAGCATTTT. The J gene is TRBJ1-5, the V gene TRBV19; no clear D gene. CDR3 length: 12 residues. The V gene lost 4 bases and the J gene lost 9 bases, with 10 bases spanning the gap. Germline loops: CDR1 LNHDA, CDR2 SQIVND (reference sequence).

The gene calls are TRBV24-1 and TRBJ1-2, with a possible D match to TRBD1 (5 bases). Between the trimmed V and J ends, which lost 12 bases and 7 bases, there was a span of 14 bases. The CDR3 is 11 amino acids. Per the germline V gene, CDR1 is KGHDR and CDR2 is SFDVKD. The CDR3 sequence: CAPGGVGGYTF. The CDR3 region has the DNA TGTGCCCCGGGGGGGGTCGGTGGCTACACCTTC.

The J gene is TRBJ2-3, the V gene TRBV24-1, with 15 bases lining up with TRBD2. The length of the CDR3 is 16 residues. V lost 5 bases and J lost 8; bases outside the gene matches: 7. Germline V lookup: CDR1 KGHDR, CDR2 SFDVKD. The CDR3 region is CATSGTSGRAMGTQYF. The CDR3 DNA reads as TGTGCCACCAGTGGGACTAGCGGGAGGGCCATGGGTACGCAGTATTTT.

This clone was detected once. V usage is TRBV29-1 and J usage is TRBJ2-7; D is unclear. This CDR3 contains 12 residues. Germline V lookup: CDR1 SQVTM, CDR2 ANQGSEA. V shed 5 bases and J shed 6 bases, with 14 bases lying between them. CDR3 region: CSVSRNPLEQYF. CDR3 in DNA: TGCAGCGTTTCGAGGAACCCCCTCGAGCAGTACTTC.

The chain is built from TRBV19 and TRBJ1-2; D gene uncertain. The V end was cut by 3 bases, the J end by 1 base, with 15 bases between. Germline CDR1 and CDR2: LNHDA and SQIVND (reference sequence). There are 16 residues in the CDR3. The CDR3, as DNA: TGTGCCAGTAGTATCGACAAAAGCAGGAATAACTATGGCTACACCTTC. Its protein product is CASSIDKSRNNYGYTF. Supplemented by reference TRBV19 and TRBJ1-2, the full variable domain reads DGGITQSPKYLFRKEGQNVTLSCEQNLNHDAMYWYRQDPGQGLRLIYYSQIVNDFQKGDIAEGYSVSREKKESFPLTVTSAQKNPTAFYLCASSIDKSRNNYGYTFGSGTRLTVV.

The CDR3 DNA reads TGTGCCAGCCAGCGGGGGCTAAGCTCACCCCTCCACTTT. Amino acid sequence: CASQRGLSSPLHF. The V and J genes are TRBV3-1 (or the pseudogene TRBV3-2) and TRBJ1-6, with D possibly being TRBD1 (6 bases). This CDR3 has 13 residues. Germline CDR1 LGHDT, CDR2 YNNKEL (reference sequence). V lost 8 bases to trimming and J lost 10 bases, with 15 bases between them.

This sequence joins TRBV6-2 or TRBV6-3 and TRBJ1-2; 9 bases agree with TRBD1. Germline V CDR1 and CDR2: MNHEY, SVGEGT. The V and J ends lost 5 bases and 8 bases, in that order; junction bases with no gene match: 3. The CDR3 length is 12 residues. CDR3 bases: TGTGCCAGCAGTACAGGGGGCAGGGGCTACACCTTC. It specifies CASSTGGRGYTF.

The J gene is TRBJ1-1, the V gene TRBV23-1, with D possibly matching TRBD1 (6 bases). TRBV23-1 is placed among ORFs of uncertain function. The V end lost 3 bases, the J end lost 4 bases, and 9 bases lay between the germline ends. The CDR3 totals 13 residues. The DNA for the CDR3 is TGCGCCAGCAGTCACGGGGGGCCCACTGAAGCTTTCTTT. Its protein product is CASSHGGPTEAFF.

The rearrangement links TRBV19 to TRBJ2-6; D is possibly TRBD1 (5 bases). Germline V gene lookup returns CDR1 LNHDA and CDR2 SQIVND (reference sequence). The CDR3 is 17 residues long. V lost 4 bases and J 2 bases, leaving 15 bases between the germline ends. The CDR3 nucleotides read TGTGCCAGTAGTACAGGGTTCCAGGCCGCTGGGGCCAACGTCCTGACTTTC. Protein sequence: CASSTGFQAAGANVLTF.

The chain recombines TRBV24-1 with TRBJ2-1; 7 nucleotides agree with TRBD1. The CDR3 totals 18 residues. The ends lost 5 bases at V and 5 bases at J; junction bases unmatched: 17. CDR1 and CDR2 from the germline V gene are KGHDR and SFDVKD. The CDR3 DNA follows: TGTGCCACCAGTGGACCATATATGTTTGGGACAGCACACAATGAGCAGTTCTTC. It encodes CATSGPYMFGTAHNEQFF.

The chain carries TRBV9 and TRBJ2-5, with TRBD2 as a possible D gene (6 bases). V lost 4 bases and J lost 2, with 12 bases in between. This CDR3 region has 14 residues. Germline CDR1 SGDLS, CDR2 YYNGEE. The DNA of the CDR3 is TGTGCCAGCAGCAAGGGACTCCTGCAAGAGACCCAGTACTTC. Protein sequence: CASSKGLLQETQYF.

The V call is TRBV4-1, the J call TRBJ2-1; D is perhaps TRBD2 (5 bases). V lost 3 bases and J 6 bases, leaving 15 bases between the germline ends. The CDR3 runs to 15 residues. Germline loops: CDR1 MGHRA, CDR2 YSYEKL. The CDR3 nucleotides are TGCGCCAGCAGCCAGCAAGCGGCGCGCGTCAATGAGCAGTTCTTC. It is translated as CASSQQAARVNEQFF.

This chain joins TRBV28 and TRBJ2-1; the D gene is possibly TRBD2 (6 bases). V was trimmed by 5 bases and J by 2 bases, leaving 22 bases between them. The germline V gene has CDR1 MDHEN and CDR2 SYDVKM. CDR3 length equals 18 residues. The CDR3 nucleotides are TGTGCCAGCAGTCAACTCTCAACTAGCAGGACGGCCTACAATGAGCAGTTCTTC. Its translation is CASSQLSTSRTAYNEQFF.

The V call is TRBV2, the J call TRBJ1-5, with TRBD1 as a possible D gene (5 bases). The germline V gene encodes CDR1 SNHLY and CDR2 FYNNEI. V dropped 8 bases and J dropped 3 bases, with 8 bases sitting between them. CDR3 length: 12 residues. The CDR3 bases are TGTGCCAGCCGGGGGTTCAATCAGCCCCAGCATTTT. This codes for CASRGFNQPQHF.

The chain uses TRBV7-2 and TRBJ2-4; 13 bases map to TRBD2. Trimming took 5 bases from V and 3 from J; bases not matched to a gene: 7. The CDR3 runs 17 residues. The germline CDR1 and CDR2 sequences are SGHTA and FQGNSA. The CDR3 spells CASSLGLAGVVKNIQYF. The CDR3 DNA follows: TGTGCCAGCAGCCTCGGACTAGCGGGAGTGGTCAAAAACATTCAGTACTTC.

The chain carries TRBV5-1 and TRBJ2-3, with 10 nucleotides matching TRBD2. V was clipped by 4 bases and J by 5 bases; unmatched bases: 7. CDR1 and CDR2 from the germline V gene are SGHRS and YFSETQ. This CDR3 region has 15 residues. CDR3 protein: CASSPWTSGGDTQYF. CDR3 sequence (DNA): TGCGCCAGCAGCCCTTGGACTAGCGGTGGAGATACGCAGTATTTT.